This T cell receptor (beta chain) was recovered during a study of blood T cell repertoires in COVID-19. Looking at the study overall: Samples came from the United States, Italy and Spain, spanning acute and convalescent COVID-19.

Participants, 18 to 89 years old, spanned 25 or so US areas. In the study's own analysis: Nucleated cell counts were estimated from reference gene primer amplification. Measured with immunoSEQ multiplex PCR; TCRdb has only the in-frame clones, and not every one. V and J calls and clone size are as listed in that table; D and trimming were resolved from the DNA. The sample records 300,000 or so clones, about nine tenths being singletons. The sequence derives from a woman aged 18 to 35 who had recovered from COVID-19. Sequenced sample: PBMCs or T cells enriched from blood (not recorded which).

CDR3 region: CASSSLVRGGYGYTF. CDR3 bases: TGTGCCAGCAGCTCTTTGGTCCGAGGGGGCTATGGCTACACCTTC. The chain recombines TRBV11-2 with TRBJ1-2; maybe TRBD1 (6 bases). With 4 bases removed from V and 4 bases from J, the gap between germline ends came to 16 bases. This CDR3 has 15 residues. Germline lookup yields CDR1 SGHAT and CDR2 FQNNGV.